These 13 T cell receptor beta chains share one sample of origin, sequenced in a study of T cell repertoires in cytomegalovirus infection. Each CDR3 protein is one row after TCRdb ran MiXCR on the reads. Among fewer than 350,000 distinct CDR3 sequences, more than 8% were seen once, and the ten largest hold 4.3%. Material: PBMCs. The receptors were gathered from a human donor in good health (CMV status not recorded). Some clones in this sample may be carry-over from other donors' samples.

This clonotype has only a few counts. The J gene is TRBJ2-1, the V gene TRBV15; the D gene could be TRBD1 or TRBD2 (7 bases each). Trimming left V 6 bases short and J 8 bases short, with 20 bases between. The CDR3 contains 15 residues. The germline V gene encodes CDR1 LNHNV and CDR2 YYDKDF (reference sequence). As DNA, the CDR3 is TGTGCCACCAGGATTGCGGGGAGGGGGCGCGATGAGCAGTTCTTC. Protein: CATRIAGRGRDEQFF.

This clonotype has more than one count but fewer than ten. The chain has TRBV18 and TRBJ1-6, with no clear D. Germline values: CDR1 KGHSH, CDR2 LQKENI. CDR3 length: 16 residues. V shed 0 bases and J shed 4 bases, with 10 bases lying between them. The CDR3 spells CASSPPNRRYNSPLHF. DNA of the CDR3: TGTGCCAGCTCACCACCGAACCGACGATATAATTCACCCCTCCACTTT.

The table lists this clonotype with many counts. This sequence joins TRBV6-5 and TRBJ1-6; no definite D call. V was shortened by 2 bases and J by 0 bases, with 14 bases between the two germline ends. The germline V gene has CDR1 MNHEY and CDR2 SVGAGI. CDR3 length: 18 residues. The CDR3 loop is CASSYADGMSSYNSPLHF. CDR3 DNA: TGTGCCAGCAGTTACGCGGACGGCATGAGCTCCTATAATTCACCCCTCCACTTT.

J is TRBJ2-7 and V is TRBV12-3 or TRBV12-4; TRBD1 or TRBD2 may be the D gene (6 bases each). V lost 2 bases, J lost 6 bases, and 11 bases lay in between. CDR3 size: 13 residues. CDR3 in amino acids: CASSLLGGGEQYF. CDR3 DNA: TGTGCCAGCAGTTTACTCGGAGGGGGCGAGCAGTACTTC.

This chain uses TRBV6-1 with TRBJ2-2; maybe TRBD1 (7 bases). The CDR3 is 14 amino acids. Germline V CDR1 and CDR2: MNHNS, SASEGT. Trimming stripped 11 bases from V and 3 bases from J, with 16 bases between. The CDR3 coding sequence is TGTGCCGTAAGGAGGGGGCGGGACACCGGGGAGCTGTTTTTT. Translation gives CAVRRGRDTGELFF.

The chain is built from TRBV11-3 and TRBJ2-5, with D hard to call. CDR1 and CDR2 (germline): SGHNT, YENEEA. The V end was cut by 10 bases, the J end by 3 bases, with 12 bases between. This CDR3 is 12 amino acids long. This CDR3 reads CAKPDDEETQYF. CDR3 DNA sequence: TGTGCCAAACCCGACGACGAAGAGACCCAGTACTTC.

This clonotype occurred many times. This sequence joins TRBV11-2 and TRBJ2-1; 10 nucleotides agree with TRBD2. CDR1 is SGHAT and CDR2 is FQNNGV in the germline V gene. V shed 3 bases and J 6 bases; nucleotides not matched to a gene: 17. The CDR3 is made up of 19 amino acids. This CDR3 is CASSFNMRSASGRINEQFF. For the CDR3, the DNA is TGTGCCAGCAGCTTTAATATGAGGAGTGCTAGCGGGAGAATCAATGAGCAGTTCTTC.

This clonotype was observed a handful of times. The DNA for the CDR3 is TGTGCCAGCAGTTTTGGGGGATCTATTTCGGAGCAGTACTTC. Translated: CASSFGGSISEQYF. The J gene is TRBJ2-7, the V gene TRBV12-3 or TRBV12-4; perhaps D is TRBD1 or TRBD2 (5 bases each). CDR3 length: 14 residues. The ends were cut back, 3 bases at V and 7 bases at J, with 16 bases in the middle.

This clonotype occurred many times. The V gene is TRBV7-2, the J gene TRBJ1-5; D not certain. The V end was cut by 5 bases, the J end by 6 bases, with 17 bases between. CDR1 is SGHTA and CDR2 is FQGNSA in the germline V gene. The CDR3 is 15 residues long. DNA for the CDR3: TGTGCCAGCAGCGGGATCGTGTCTGTAGGTCAGCCCCAGCATTTT. The encoded protein is CASSGIVSVGQPQHF.

The J gene is TRBJ1-2, the V gene TRBV7-2; tentative D call: TRBD1 (5 bases). Between the trimmed V and J ends, which lost 4 bases and 1 base, there was a span of 10 bases. The CDR3 contains 14 residues. Germline V gives CDR1 SGHTA, CDR2 FQGNSA. The CDR3, as DNA: TGTGCCAGCAGCTCTCAGGGATTTAACTATGGCTACACCTTC. It is translated as CASSSQGFNYGYTF.

This clonotype has a count of ten or more. The J gene is TRBJ2-7, the V gene TRBV7-6; possible D gene TRBD2, 5 bases. The CDR3 loop spans 14 amino acids. Between the trimmed V and J ends, which lost 5 bases and 0 bases, there was a span of 11 bases. Germline lookup yields CDR1 SGHVS and CDR2 FNYEAQ. In nucleotides, the CDR3 is TGTGCCAGCAGCAAGGACTCCGCCTCCTACGAGCAGTACTTC. This gives the protein CASSKDSASYEQYF.

As DNA, the CDR3 is TGTGCCAGCAGCTTAGTAGACAGACCACTAACCTACACCTTC. Translating gives CASSLVDRPLTYTF. This chain uses TRBV7-2 with TRBJ1-2, with D tentatively TRBD1 (5 bases). Germline V gene data show CDR1 as SGHTA and CDR2 as FQGNSA. The V and J ends lost 1 base and 10 bases respectively, with 16 bases between them. This CDR3 is 14 amino acids long.

The sample holds a few counts of this clonotype. The chain recombines TRBV7-6 with TRBJ2-1; 11 bases map to TRBD1. The CDR3 is 16 amino acids. Germline V gene sequence: CDR1 SGHVS, CDR2 FNYEAQ. V shed 6 bases, J shed 5 bases, and the junction held 9 bases outside the gene matches. CDR3 residues: CASSARWDRGDNEQFF. CDR3 nucleotide sequence: TGTGCCAGCAGTGCACGATGGGACAGGGGGGACAATGAGCAGTTCTTC. Combining the CDR3 with reference TRBV7-6 and TRBJ2-1 gives the whole variable domain GAGVSQSPRYKVTKRGQDVALRCDPISGHVSLYWYRQALGQGPEFLTYFNYEAQQDKSGLPNDRFSAERPEGSISTLTIQRTEQRDSAMYRCASSARWDRGDNEQFFGPGTRLTVL.